The sequence of this T cell receptor beta chain was determined in a study of CD8 T cells in ankylosing spondylitis. This clonotype was counted only a few times. Its antigen is currently unknown. In making TCR beta libraries, quantitative 5'-RACE with molecular barcodes was used. TCRdb reprocessed the 5' RACE reads via MiXCR and lists one record per CDR3 protein. The sample yields around 770,000 distinct CDR3 sequences, 19% seen once. The CDR3 spans 14 residues. Trimming pared 3 bases from V and 7 bases from J, leaving 13 bases between. Study observations and caveats: It appeared that ankylosing spondylitis blood was characterized by a TCR beta motif of several highly homologous variants. Within peripheral blood, clones linked to disease were CD8+ and relatively rare. Matched synovial fluid from ankylosing spondylitis patients was reported to be enriched for disease-linked clones.

The sequence derives from a male donor with ankylosing spondylitis. The sample was blood, either unsorted or a sorted T cell fraction (not recorded which). V usage is TRBV12-3 or TRBV12-4 and J usage is TRBJ1-5, with D hard to call. The CDR3 here is CASSFSRHGQPQHF. Written as DNA, the CDR3 is TGTGCCAGCAGTTTCTCGAGACATGGCCAGCCCCAGCATTTT.